The 27 T cell receptor beta chains listed next were all sequenced from one sample in a study of cytomegalovirus exposure and HLA in healthy donors. A multiplex PCR was run with 60 Vbeta primers and 13 Jbeta primers. Profiled with immunoSEQ multiplex PCR; TCRdb holds only in-frame clones, not every one. The repertoire holds 100,000 to 150,000 clones, with roughly 17% as singletons. The specimen sequenced was PBMCs. Receptors were obtained from a female donor in good health and CMV-seropositive.

The chain recombines TRBV2 with TRBJ1-1, with 8 bases identical to TRBD1. V dropped 6 bases and J dropped 11; count of bases not matched to a gene: 8. The length of the CDR3 is 12 residues. Germline values: CDR1 SNHLY, CDR2 FYNNEI. CDR3 in amino acids: CASSLTGVKAFF. Written as DNA, the CDR3 is TGTGCCAGCAGCCTGACAGGGGTTAAGGCTTTCTTT.

This clone was recorded a few times. This rearrangement joins TRBV4-3 to TRBJ1-4, with 9 bases lining up with TRBD1. With V trimmed by 1 base and J by 4 bases, 4 bases remained unmatched. Per the germline V gene, CDR1 is LGHNA and CDR2 is YSLEER. There are 16 residues in the CDR3. The CDR3 spells CASSQVMGQGNEKLFF. CDR3 nucleotide sequence: TGCGCCAGCAGCCAAGTAATGGGACAGGGTAATGAAAAACTGTTTTTT.

V is TRBV7-9 and J is TRBJ2-7, with 8 bases matching TRBD1. The germline V gene has CDR1 SEHNR and CDR2 FQNEAQ (reference sequence). V was pared by 2 bases and J by 2 bases, with 2 bases of the junction left unmatched. The CDR3 spans 14 residues. In DNA, the CDR3 is TGTGCCAGCAGCTTACAGGGGGCGCCCTACGAGCAGTACTTC. Amino acid sequence: CASSLQGAPYEQYF.

This chain connects TRBV5-6 to TRBJ2-5; 9 bases fit TRBD2. The length of the CDR3 is 15 residues. Losses at the gene ends were 4 bases for V and 2 bases for J; bases not matched to a gene: 6. Germline CDR1 and CDR2: SGHDT and YYEEEE. The DNA for the CDR3 is TGTGCCAGCAGCGTAAAGACTAGCGGTCAAGAGACCCAGTACTTC. It encodes CASSVKTSGQETQYF. The full variable domain, rest sourced from reference TRBV5-6 and TRBJ2-5, is DAGVTQSPTHLIKTRGQQVTLRCSPKSGHDTVSWYQQALGQGPQFIFQYYEEEERQRGNFPDRFSGHQFPNYSSELNVNALLLGDSALYLCASSVKTSGQETQYFGPGTRLLVL.

V is TRBV15 and J is TRBJ2-5; TRBD2 matches at 9 bases. J gave up 3 bases and V 3 bases, and 14 bases lay outside the gene matches. This CDR3 contains 18 residues. Looked up from germline, CDR1 is LNHNV and CDR2 is YYDKDF (reference sequence). CDR3 coding DNA: TGTGCCACCAGCAGCAGGAGAGATAGCGGGGGCCTAAAAGAGACCCAGTACTTC. Translated, it gives CATSSRRDSGGLKETQYF.

This clone occurred a few times. The rearrangement joins TRBV28 to TRBJ1-6; 10 nucleotides match TRBD1. The CDR3 is 18 residues long. Per the germline V gene, CDR1 is MDHEN and CDR2 is SYDVKM. V lost 6 bases and J lost 1; bases outside the gene matches: 9. The CDR3 loop reads CASSEGWDRGSYNSPLHF. The CDR3 nucleotides read TGTGCCAGCAGCGAGGGGTGGGACAGGGGTTCCTATAATTCACCCCTCCACTTT. Filled out from reference TRBV28 and TRBJ1-6, the complete variable domain reads DVKVTQSSRYLVKRTGEKVFLECVQDMDHENMFWYRQDPGLGLRLIYFSYDVKMKEKGDIPEGYSVSREKKERFSLILESASTNQTSMYLCASSEGWDRGSYNSPLHFGNGTRLTVT.

The chain has TRBV6-1 and TRBJ2-5; no firm D call. Trimming removed 0 bases from V and 5 bases from J, with 13 bases in between. The germline V gene encodes CDR1 MNHNS and CDR2 SASEGT. CDR3 length: 15 residues. The CDR3: CASSEALLSLETQYF. The CDR3 DNA follows: TGTGCCAGCAGTGAAGCTTTACTGTCCCTTGAGACCCAGTACTTC.

This rearrangement joins TRBV6-5 to TRBJ2-7, with D possibly TRBD1 on 6 matching bases. The germline gives CDR1 MNHEY, CDR2 SVGAGI. The V gene lost 11 bases and the J gene lost 0 bases, with 14 bases spanning the gap. The CDR3 has 13 amino acids. CDR3 sequence reads: CAAQRQDSYEQYF. In DNA form, the CDR3 reads TGTGCCGCCCAACGACAGGACTCCTACGAGCAGTACTTC.

The chain combines TRBV7-2 with TRBJ2-1, with TRBD1 identical over 9 bases. Germline CDR1 and CDR2: SGHTA and FQGNSA. Trimming at V came to 6 bases and at J to 8 bases, leaving 11 bases not matched to a gene. This CDR3 has 15 amino acids. In DNA, the CDR3 is TGTGCCAGCAGTCGAAGACAGGGGGTTTTGCATGAGCAGTTCTTC. It specifies CASSRRQGVLHEQFF.

This clone was counted only a few times. The V and J genes are TRBV5-4 and TRBJ2-1; 8 positions match TRBD2. V gave up 3 bases and J gave up 4 bases; unmatched junction bases: 15. Germline V lookup: CDR1 SGHNT, CDR2 YYREEE (reference sequence). The CDR3 is 18 amino acids. CDR3 in DNA: TGTGCCAGCAGCTCGTCCCCTAGAAGCGGGAGAGGTTACAATGAGCAGTTCTTC. Protein: CASSSSPRSGRGYNEQFF.

Only a few counts were recorded for this clone. The chain uses TRBV7-9 and TRBJ2-3, with 11 bases aligning to TRBD2. V gave up 2 bases and J gave up 2 bases; unmatched junction bases: 6. The CDR3 contains 17 residues. CDR1 SEHNR and CDR2 FQNEAQ come from the germline V gene (reference sequence). The CDR3 region is CASSLSLAGGFTDTQYF. The CDR3 bases are TGTGCCAGCAGCTTATCCCTAGCGGGAGGTTTCACAGATACGCAGTATTTT.

V and J are TRBV7-2 and TRBJ1-6; 7 bases align to TRBD1. V dropped 4 bases and J dropped 8; count of bases not matched to a gene: 11. CDR1 is SGHTA and CDR2 is FQGNSA in the germline V gene. This CDR3 contains 16 residues. The DNA of the CDR3 is TGTGCCAGCAGCTCAAGACAGGGATTGCAGGATTCACCCCTCCACTTT. Protein product: CASSSRQGLQDSPLHF.

This chain joins TRBV7-9 and TRBJ2-5, with a weak D call TRBD1 (5 bases). Deletions cut 3 bases from V and 0 bases from J, with 14 bases between. CDR3 length: 16 amino acids. Germline loops: CDR1 SEHNR, CDR2 FQNEAQ (reference sequence). CDR3 in amino acids: CASSLGLTAHQETQYF. The CDR3 region has the DNA TGTGCCAGCAGCTTGGGGCTCACCGCCCACCAAGAGACCCAGTACTTC.

There are a few counts of this clone. This chain connects TRBV19 to TRBJ1-2; 7 nucleotides line up with TRBD1. Germline-derived CDR1 and CDR2 are LNHDA and SQIVND (reference sequence). The CDR3 runs to 13 residues. V was pared by 11 bases and J by 4 bases, with 10 bases of the junction left unmatched. CDR3 protein: CASQRGTVYGYTF. DNA for the CDR3: TGTGCCTCCCAAAGGGGGACAGTCTATGGCTACACCTTC.

This clone turned up a few times. The chain links TRBV25-1 to TRBJ2-7; 8 bases are a match to TRBD2. After removal of 10 bases from V and 2 bases from J, the junction contained 1 base not matched to a gene. The length of the CDR3 is 11 residues. Germline CDR1 and CDR2: MGHDK and SYGVNS. The DNA of the CDR3 is TGTGCCACCGGGGGGGCCTACGAGCAGTACTTC. As protein: CATGGAYEQYF.

This clone occurred once. The chain uses TRBV27 and TRBJ2-1, with TRBD1 as a possible D gene (6 bases). V dropped 10 bases and J dropped 5 bases, with 15 bases sitting between them. The CDR3 is made up of 13 amino acids. The germline V gene has CDR1 MNHEY and CDR2 SMNVEV (reference sequence). The chain's CDR3 is CATSLGAHNEQFF. Written as DNA, the CDR3 is TGTGCCACCTCTCTGGGGGCACACAATGAGCAGTTCTTC.

The chain has TRBV4-1 and TRBJ2-5; D remains unclear. The V end lost 0 bases, the J end lost 1 base, and 9 bases lay between the germline ends. CDR1 and CDR2 (germline): MGHRA, YSYEKL. The CDR3 consists of 15 residues. Written as DNA, the CDR3 is TGCGCCAGCAGCCAAGAGTTCAGTGCCCAAGAGACCCAGTACTTC. This gives the protein CASSQEFSAQETQYF.

The chain couples TRBV7-6 to TRBJ2-5; perhaps TRBD2 as D (6 bases). The CDR3 extends over 16 amino acids. Trimming pared 5 bases from V and 3 bases from J, leaving 19 bases between. CDR1 is SGHVS and CDR2 is FNYEAQ in the germline V gene. The CDR3 loop is CASSELAGGVEETQYF. The DNA of the CDR3 is TGTGCCAGCAGCGAGCTTGCCGGAGGGGTGGAAGAGACCCAGTACTTC.

This rearrangement joins TRBV11-2 to TRBJ2-3; TRBD2 is a possible D gene (5 bases). V was shortened by 5 bases and J by 4 bases, with 16 bases between the two germline ends. The CDR3 is made up of 15 amino acids. Germline CDR1 is SGHAT and CDR2 is FQNNGV. Here the CDR3 DNA reads TGTGCCAGCAGCCTCGCACCTTCGGGATCAGATACGCAGTATTTT. Protein: CASSLAPSGSDTQYF. Combining the CDR3 with reference TRBV11-2 and TRBJ2-3 gives the whole variable domain EAGVAQSPRYKIIEKRQSVAFWCNPISGHATLYWYQQILGQGPKLLIQFQNNGVVDDSQLPKDRFSAERLKGVDSTLKIQPAKLEDSAVYLCASSLAPSGSDTQYFGPGTRLTVL.

This chain links TRBV4-2 with TRBJ2-2, with 13 bases aligning to TRBD2. The CDR3 loop spans 16 amino acids. The junction had 0 bases not matched to a gene; V was cut back by 1 base and J by 4 bases. From germline, CDR1 is LGHNA and CDR2 YNFKEQ. The chain's CDR3 is CASSQGLAGGTGELFF. The CDR3 DNA reads TGTGCCAGCAGCCAAGGACTAGCGGGAGGCACCGGGGAGCTGTTTTTT.

CDR3 in amino acids: CASSHNGGGGYEQYF. CDR3 nucleotides: TGTGCCAGCAGCCACAATGGGGGAGGGGGCTACGAGCAGTACTTC. The chain links TRBV5-6 to TRBJ2-7; D may be TRBD2 (7 bases). The CDR3 covers 15 residues. The germline gives CDR1 SGHDT, CDR2 YYEEEE. V lost 4 bases and J lost 3, with 17 bases in between.

This clone was detected only a few times. The chain joins TRBV30 to TRBJ2-1, with 11 bases that match TRBD1. The CDR3 consists of 14 residues. V was pared by 1 base and J by 8 bases, with 4 bases of the junction left unmatched. CDR1 is GTSNPN and CDR2 is SVGIG in the germline V gene (reference sequence). The CDR3 DNA is TGTGCCTGGAGTGGGGGACAGGGGGTCGATGAGCAGTTCTTC. Translated, it gives CAWSGGQGVDEQFF. Supplemented by reference TRBV30 and TRBJ2-1, the full variable domain reads SQTIHQWPATLVQPVGSPLSLECTVEGTSNPNLYWYRQAAGRGLQLLFYSVGIGQISSEVPQNLSASRPQDRQFILSSKKLLLSDSGFYLCAWSGGQGVDEQFFGPGTRLTVL.

This clone was seen a few times. The genes are TRBV5-1 and TRBJ2-7; 7 bases are shared with TRBD2. Per germline, CDR1 SGHRS and CDR2 YFSETQ. With V trimmed by 0 bases and J by 2 bases, 5 bases remained unmatched. This CDR3 contains 15 residues. Here the CDR3 reads CASSLGGSGAYEQYF. In DNA form, the CDR3 reads TGCGCCAGCAGCTTGGGGGGAAGCGGGGCCTACGAGCAGTACTTC.

The CDR3 region has the DNA TGTGCTAGTACGCAGGGAGGGAGTCAGCCCCAGCATTTT. This sequence encodes CASTQGGSQPQHF. The chain is built from TRBV12-5 and TRBJ1-5; TRBD1 is a possible D gene (5 bases). V dropped 8 bases and J dropped 6 bases, with 14 bases sitting between them. The germline V gene encodes CDR1 LGHNT and CDR2 FRNRAP. CDR3 length equals 13 residues.

This clone was seen a handful of times. V gene TRBV9 combines with J gene TRBJ2-1, with 7 bases identical to TRBD2. CDR1 is SGDLS and CDR2 is YYNGEE in the germline V gene. Trimming removed 3 bases from V and 4 bases from J; junction bases left unmatched: 7. The CDR3 runs 15 residues. CDR3 DNA: TGTGCCAGCAGCGCTCTAGCGGCTCTATACAATGAGCAGTTCTTC. This encodes CASSALAALYNEQFF.

This clone was detected only a few times. V usage is TRBV4-1 and J usage is TRBJ1-1; 8 bases fit TRBD1. Looked up from germline, CDR1 is MGHRA and CDR2 is YSYEKL. CDR3 length: 17 residues. Trimming removed 0 bases from V and 3 bases from J; junction bases left unmatched: 9. CDR3 amino acids: CASSQDLQGAGDTEAFF. Written as DNA, the CDR3 is TGCGCCAGCAGCCAAGATCTGCAGGGGGCCGGGGACACTGAAGCTTTCTTT.

V usage is TRBV19 and J usage is TRBJ1-3; D remains unclear. V shed 3 bases and J shed 0 bases, with 12 bases lying between them. Germline V gives CDR1 LNHDA, CDR2 SQIVND (reference sequence). This CDR3 has 16 residues. The CDR3: CASSIWADHSGNTIYF. The CDR3 DNA follows: TGTGCCAGTAGTATTTGGGCAGACCACTCTGGAAACACCATATATTTT. The whole variable domain, remainder taken from reference TRBV19 and TRBJ1-3, is DGGITQSPKYLFRKEGQNVTLSCEQNLNHDAMYWYRQDPGQGLRLIYYSQIVNDFQKGDIAEGYSVSREKKESFPLTVTSAQKNPTAFYLCASSIWADHSGNTIYFGEGSWLTVV.